A single sample gave rise to the 15 T cell receptor beta chains below, sequenced in a study of CD8 T cells in Susac syndrome. The RNA input was about 0.5 to 1 ug, and it was reverse transcribed with random hexamers. TCRdb fed the immunoSEQ multiplex PCR reads into MiXCR, producing one record per CDR3 protein. The table shows around 140,000 distinct CDR3 sequences, with just under 95% occurring only once. The specimen sequenced was CD4+ T cells from PBMCs. These receptors were collected from a human donor with Susac syndrome.

The rearrangement uses TRBV3-1 and TRBJ2-7; D possibly uses TRBD1 or TRBD2 (5 bases each). CDR1 is LGHDT, CDR2 YNNKEL, per germline (reference sequence). This CDR3 contains 15 residues. The V gene lost 5 bases and the J gene lost 5 bases, with 19 bases spanning the gap. CDR3 sequence: CASSLRSSRGDEQYF. The DNA of the CDR3 is TGTGCCAGCAGCTTAAGATCTTCCAGAGGGGACGAGCAGTACTTC.

The chain carries TRBV7-9 and TRBJ2-5; 7 nucleotides match TRBD1. The CDR3 covers 15 residues. Trimming cost V 5 bases and J 2 bases; bases outside gene matches: 8. Germline V gives CDR1 SEHNR, CDR2 FQNEAQ (reference sequence). The CDR3 DNA follows: TGTGCCAGCAGCGCCCGACAGGGACCTCAAGAGACCCAGTACTTC. Amino acid sequence: CASSARQGPQETQYF.

The rearrangement uses TRBV25-1 and TRBJ1-1; the D gene is possibly TRBD1 (5 bases). Trimming cost V 5 bases and J 4 bases, with 23 bases left between them. Germline assignment: CDR1 MGHDK and CDR2 SYGVNS. This CDR3 contains 17 residues. The DNA for the CDR3 is TGTGCCAGCAGTCCTCAAATCGTTCGGGGCGCGGTCACTGAAGCTTTCTTT. It is translated as CASSPQIVRGAVTEAFF.

The chain is built from TRBV12-3 or TRBV12-4 and TRBJ1-5; D is uncertain. This CDR3 region has 13 residues. V was pared by 7 bases and J by 7 bases, with 14 bases between. As DNA, the CDR3 is TGTGCCAGCAACTCCCAAGACGGACAGCCCCAGCATTTT. This sequence encodes CASNSQDGQPQHF.

The genes are TRBV3-1 and TRBJ2-1; 7 nucleotides line up with TRBD1. The trim removed 1 base at V and 12 bases at J, leaving 3 bases unmatched. The CDR3 extends over 12 amino acids. Germline values: CDR1 LGHDT, CDR2 YNNKEL (reference sequence). CDR3 region: CASSQGTGLQFF. The CDR3 nucleotides read TGTGCCAGCAGCCAAGGGACAGGTTTGCAGTTCTTC.

This clonotype was detected only once. The V call is TRBV12-3 or TRBV12-4, the J call TRBJ2-5; D perhaps matches TRBD2 (7 bases). The ends were cut back, 3 bases at V and 5 bases at J, with 16 bases in the middle. This CDR3 has 15 amino acids. The CDR3 coding sequence is TGTGCCAGCAGTTTTTGGAGGGGGGGATGGGAGACCCAGTACTTC. Translated: CASSFWRGGWETQYF.

This chain connects TRBV5-4 to TRBJ2-1, with a tentative D call TRBD2 (6 bases). The CDR3 sequence is 14 residues long. Germline V gene lookup returns CDR1 SGHNT and CDR2 YYREEE (reference sequence). Deletions cut 3 bases from V and 10 bases from J, with 17 bases between. The CDR3 is CASSSYRDSPEQFF. The CDR3, as DNA: TGTGCCAGCAGCTCGTACCGGGACTCCCCAGAGCAGTTCTTC.

The chain uses TRBV9 and TRBJ2-2; maybe TRBD1 (5 bases). Germline-derived CDR1 and CDR2 are SGDLS and YYNGEE. The CDR3 runs 14 residues. Trimming took off 3 bases at V and 1 base at J, with 7 bases between the two ends. As DNA, the CDR3 is TGTGCCAGCAGCGCCAGGGTGAACACCGGGGAGCTGTTTTTT. Amino acid sequence: CASSARVNTGELFF.

J is TRBJ2-1 and V is TRBV2, with D possibly matching TRBD2 (5 bases). CDR1 is SNHLY and CDR2 is FYNNEI in the germline V gene. Trimming stripped 7 bases from V and 0 bases from J, with 10 bases between. The CDR3 is 14 amino acids. This CDR3 reads CASISGISYNEQFF. The CDR3 DNA reads TGTGCCAGCATTTCGGGAATCTCCTACAATGAGCAGTTCTTC.

The count of this clonotype is one. The V call is TRBV20-1, the J call TRBJ1-1; D unresolved. The length of the CDR3 is 15 residues. From germline, CDR1 is DFQATT and CDR2 SNEGSKA (reference sequence). CDR3 nucleotides: TGCAGCTCTGGGTATGGAGCGAACCGGGGCACTGAAGCTTTCTTT. This gives the protein CSSGYGANRGTEAFF.

The chain uses TRBV5-1 and TRBJ2-7, with 7 positions matching TRBD1. Looked up from germline, CDR1 is SGHRS and CDR2 is YFSETQ. The CDR3 consists of 12 residues. V was pared by 1 base and J by 11 bases, with 6 bases of the junction left unmatched. CDR3: CASSLQAGGEYF. The DNA for the CDR3 is TGCGCCAGCAGCTTGCAGGCAGGGGGAGAGTACTTC.

V is TRBV4-1 and J is TRBJ2-7; weak D call: TRBD2 (5 bases). Germline V gene sequence: CDR1 MGHRA, CDR2 YSYEKL. Between the trimmed V and J ends, which lost 1 base and 9 bases, there was a span of 10 bases. The CDR3 consists of 12 residues. CDR3 in amino acids: CASSQGVGRQYF. For the CDR3, the DNA is TGCGCCAGCAGCCAAGGCGTGGGGAGGCAGTACTTC.

The V call is TRBV20-1, the J call TRBJ2-3; 11 positions match TRBD2. The germline V gene has CDR1 DFQATT and CDR2 SNEGSKA (reference sequence). This CDR3 has 14 amino acids. V shed 4 bases, J shed 5 bases, and the junction held 5 bases outside the gene matches. The CDR3 loop reads CSAIAGGPKDTQYF. CDR3 coding DNA: TGCAGTGCTATAGCGGGGGGGCCCAAAGATACGCAGTATTTT.

The rearrangement joins TRBV3-1 to TRBJ1-2; 8 nucleotides line up with TRBD1. Germline lookup yields CDR1 LGHDT and CDR2 YNNKEL (reference sequence). This CDR3 contains 14 residues. Germline trimming cut 3 bases from V and 5 bases from J; bases unmatched to any gene: 5. The CDR3 nucleotides read TGTGCCAGCAGCCAGAGACAGGGGCTATATGGCTACACCTTC. It specifies CASSQRQGLYGYTF.

This clonotype showed up just once. The chain employs TRBV7-9 and TRBJ2-2; D may be TRBD1 (6 bases). Trimming stripped 3 bases from V and 0 bases from J, with 8 bases between. The CDR3 contains 15 residues. Germline V gene sequence: CDR1 SEHNR, CDR2 FQNEAQ (reference sequence). For the CDR3, the DNA is TGTGCCAGCAGCTTTACAGGGACGAACACCGGGGAGCTGTTTTTT. Its protein product is CASSFTGTNTGELFF.